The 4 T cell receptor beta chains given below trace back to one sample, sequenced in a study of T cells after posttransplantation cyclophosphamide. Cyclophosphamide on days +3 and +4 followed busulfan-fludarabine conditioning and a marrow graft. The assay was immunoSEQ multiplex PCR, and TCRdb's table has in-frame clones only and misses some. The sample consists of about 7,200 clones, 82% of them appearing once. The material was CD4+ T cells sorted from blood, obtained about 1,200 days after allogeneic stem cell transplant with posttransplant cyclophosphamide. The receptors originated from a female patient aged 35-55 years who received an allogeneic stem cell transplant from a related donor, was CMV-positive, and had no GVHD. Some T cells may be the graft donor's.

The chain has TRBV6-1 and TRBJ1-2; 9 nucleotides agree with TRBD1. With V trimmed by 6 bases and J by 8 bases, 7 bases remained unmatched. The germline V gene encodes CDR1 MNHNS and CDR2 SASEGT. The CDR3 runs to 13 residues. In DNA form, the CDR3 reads TGTGCCAGCAGGGGACAGGGTGCGATCGGCTACACCTTC. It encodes CASRGQGAIGYTF.

CDR3 bases: TGTGCCAGCAGCCTATCGACAGGGGGCACCGGGGAGCTGTTTTTT. It yields the protein CASSLSTGGTGELFF. The V and J genes are TRBV11-2 and TRBJ2-2; 9 nucleotides match TRBD1. The CDR3 sequence is 15 residues long. The germline V gene has CDR1 SGHAT and CDR2 FQNNGV. V lost 5 bases, J lost 4 bases, and 5 bases stayed unmatched.

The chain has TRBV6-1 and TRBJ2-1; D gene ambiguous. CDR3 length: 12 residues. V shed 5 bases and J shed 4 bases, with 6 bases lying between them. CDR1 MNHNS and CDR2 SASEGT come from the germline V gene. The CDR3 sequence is CASSRGYNEQFF. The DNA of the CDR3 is TGTGCCAGCAGTAGAGGTTACAATGAGCAGTTCTTC.

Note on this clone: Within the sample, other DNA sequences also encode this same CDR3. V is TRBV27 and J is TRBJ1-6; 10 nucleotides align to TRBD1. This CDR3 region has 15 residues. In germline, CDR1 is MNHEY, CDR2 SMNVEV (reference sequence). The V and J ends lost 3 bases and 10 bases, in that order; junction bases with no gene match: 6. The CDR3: CASSFSGTGVSPLHF. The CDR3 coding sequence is TGTGCCAGCAGTTTCTCCGGGACAGGGGTATCACCCCTCCACTTT.